These 7 T cell receptor beta chains were sequenced from one sample in a study of T cells after yellow fever vaccination. TCRdb re-called the 5' RACE reads through MiXCR, storing one row per CDR3 protein. The profile shows fewer than 350,000 distinct CDR3 sequences, over 3.5% of them singletons. The input for sequencing was PBMCs, taken 15 days after the yellow fever booster vaccination. Receptor source: a man aged 18 to 30 who received the YFV17D yellow fever vaccine.

V and J are TRBV30 and TRBJ1-6, with D uncertain. Germline lookup yields CDR1 GTSNPN and CDR2 SVGIG (reference sequence). Trimming removed 1 base at V and 9 bases at J, with 13 bases between. The CDR3 is made up of 14 amino acids. The CDR3 loop reads CAWSEWQLGSPLHF. As DNA, the CDR3 is TGTGCCTGGAGTGAGTGGCAGTTGGGTTCACCCCTCCACTTT.

This clonotype was picked up many times. The rearrangement uses TRBV6-6 and TRBJ2-3; D might be TRBD2 (6 bases). Germline V gene data show CDR1 as MNHNY and CDR2 as SVGAGI (reference sequence). The V end lost 11 bases, the J end lost 2 bases, and 14 bases lay between the germline ends. The CDR3 totals 13 residues. The CDR3 bases are TGTGCCGTAACTAGCCCTTTCACAGATACGCAGTATTTT. It encodes CAVTSPFTDTQYF.

This clonotype has only a few counts. The chain couples TRBV13 to TRBJ2-2; 8 bases match TRBD1. This CDR3 has 16 amino acids. Germline V CDR1 and CDR2: PRHDT, FYEKMQ (reference sequence). Trimming removed 3 bases from V and 5 bases from J; junction bases left unmatched: 8. DNA of the CDR3: TGTGCCAGCAGCTTCAGGGGGCGAAGTGGAACCGGGGAGCTGTTTTTT. This encodes CASSFRGRSGTGELFF.

This rearrangement joins TRBV21-1 to TRBJ1-5; no check of the table's D call, TRBD1, against the DNA was made. TRBV21-1 corresponds to a pseudogene. The CDR3 is 15 residues long. DNA for the CDR3: TGTGCCAGCAGCAAAGCCGCGGGAACAGGCCAGCCCCAGCATTTT. Encoded protein: CASSKAAGTGQPQHF.

A few counts support this clonotype. The chain uses TRBV3-1 and TRBJ2-1; D gene ambiguous. The V and J ends lost 0 bases and 7 bases respectively, with 7 bases between them. CDR1 and CDR2 (germline): LGHDT, YNNKEL (reference sequence). This CDR3 is built from 13 residues. CDR3 in DNA: TGTGCCAGCAGCCAAGATGGATGGAATGAGCAGTTCTTC. It specifies CASSQDGWNEQFF.

The chain carries TRBV12-3 or TRBV12-4 and TRBJ2-6; D remains ambiguous. V lost 1 base and J lost 0, with 7 bases in between. The CDR3 spans 16 residues. Written as DNA, the CDR3 is TGTGCCAGCAGTTTAGAACATAACTCTGGGGCCAACGTCCTGACTTTC. Encoded protein: CASSLEHNSGANVLTF.

This clonotype was counted at least ten times. The V call is TRBV7-2, the J call TRBJ1-4; D ambiguous. Germline V CDR1 and CDR2: SGHTA, FQGNSA. Trimming removed 6 bases from V and 4 bases from J, with 12 bases in between. This CDR3 is built from 14 residues. The CDR3 nucleotides read TGTGCCAGCAGTTCAGATCGGGGTAATGAAAAACTGTTTTTT. It is translated as CASSSDRGNEKLFF.